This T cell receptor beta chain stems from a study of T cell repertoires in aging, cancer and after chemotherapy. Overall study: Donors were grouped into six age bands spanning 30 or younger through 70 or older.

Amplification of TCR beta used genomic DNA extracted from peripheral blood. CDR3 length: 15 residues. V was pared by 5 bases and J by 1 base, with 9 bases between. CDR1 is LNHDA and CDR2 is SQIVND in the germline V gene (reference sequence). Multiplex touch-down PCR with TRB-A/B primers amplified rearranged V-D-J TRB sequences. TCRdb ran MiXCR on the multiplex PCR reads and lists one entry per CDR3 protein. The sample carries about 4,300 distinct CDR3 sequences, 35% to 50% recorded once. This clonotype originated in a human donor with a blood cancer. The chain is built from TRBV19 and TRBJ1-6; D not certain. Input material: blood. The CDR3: CASSAWGSYNSPLHF. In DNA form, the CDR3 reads TGTGCCAGTAGTGCGTGGGGTTCCTATAATTCACCCCTCCACTTT.